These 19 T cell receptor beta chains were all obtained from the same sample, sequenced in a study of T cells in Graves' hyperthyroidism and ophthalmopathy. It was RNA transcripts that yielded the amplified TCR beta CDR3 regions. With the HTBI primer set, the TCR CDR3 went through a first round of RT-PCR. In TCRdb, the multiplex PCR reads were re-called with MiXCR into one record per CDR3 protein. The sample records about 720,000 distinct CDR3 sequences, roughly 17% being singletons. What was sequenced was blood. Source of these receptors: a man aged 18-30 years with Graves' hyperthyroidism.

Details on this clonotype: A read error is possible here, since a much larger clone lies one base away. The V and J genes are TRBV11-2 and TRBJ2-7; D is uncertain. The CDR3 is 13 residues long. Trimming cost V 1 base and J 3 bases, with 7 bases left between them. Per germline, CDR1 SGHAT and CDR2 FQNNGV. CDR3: CASSLAPRYEQYF. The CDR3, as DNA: TGTGCCAGCAGCTTAGCCCCCCGCTACGAGCAGTACTTC.

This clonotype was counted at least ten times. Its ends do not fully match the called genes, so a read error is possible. The CDR3 sequence: CASSLGQGTDTQYF. The CDR3 nucleotides read TGTGCCAGCAGTTTAGGACAGGGGACAGATACGCAGTATTTT. The rearrangement uses TRBV7-2 and TRBJ2-3; 9 bases map to TRBD1. The CDR3 totals 14 residues. Germline CDR1 and CDR2: SGHTA and FQGNSA. Variable domain in full (rest from reference TRBV7-2 and TRBJ2-3): GAGVSQSPSNKVTEKGKDVELRCDPISGHTALYWYRQSLGQGLEFLIYFQGNSAPDKSGLPSDRFSAERTGGSVSTLTIQRTQQEDSAVYLCASSLGQGTDTQYFGPGTRLTVL.

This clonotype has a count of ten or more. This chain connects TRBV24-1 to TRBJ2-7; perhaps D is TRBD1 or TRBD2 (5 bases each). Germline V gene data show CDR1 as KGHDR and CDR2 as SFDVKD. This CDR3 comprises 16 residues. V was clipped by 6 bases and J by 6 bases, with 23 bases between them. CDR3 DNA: TGTGCCACCAGTCCCCGCGGCCCGGGACCAACGGCCGAGCAGTACTTC. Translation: CATSPRGPGPTAEQYF.

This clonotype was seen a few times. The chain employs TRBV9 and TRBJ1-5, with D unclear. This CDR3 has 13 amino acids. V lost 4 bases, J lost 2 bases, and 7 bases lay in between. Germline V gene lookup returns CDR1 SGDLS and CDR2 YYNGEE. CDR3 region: CASSRAGNQPQHF. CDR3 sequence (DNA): TGTGCCAGCAGCAGAGCGGGCAATCAGCCCCAGCATTTT.

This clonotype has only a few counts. The CDR3 region is CASSGPGTGSYEQYF. CDR3 in DNA: TGTGCCAGCAGTGGCCCCGGGACAGGGTCCTACGAGCAGTACTTC. The V gene is TRBV6-1, the J gene TRBJ2-7; the match to TRBD1 covers 9 bases. Germline CDR1 and CDR2: MNHNS and SASEGT. The CDR3 sequence is 15 residues long. V was clipped by 4 bases and J by 1 base; unmatched bases: 5.

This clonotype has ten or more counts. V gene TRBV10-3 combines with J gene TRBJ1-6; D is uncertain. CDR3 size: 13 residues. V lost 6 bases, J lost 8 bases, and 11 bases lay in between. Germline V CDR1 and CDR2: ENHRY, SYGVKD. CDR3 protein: CAIRGAKDSPLHF. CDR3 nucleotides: TGTGCCATCAGGGGCGCGAAGGATTCACCCCTCCACTTT.

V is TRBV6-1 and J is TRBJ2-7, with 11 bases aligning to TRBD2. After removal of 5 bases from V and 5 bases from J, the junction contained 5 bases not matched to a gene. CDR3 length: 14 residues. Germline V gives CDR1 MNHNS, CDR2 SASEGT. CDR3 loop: CASSLAGGRHEQYF. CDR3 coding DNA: TGTGCCAGCAGTCTAGCGGGAGGACGTCACGAGCAGTACTTC.

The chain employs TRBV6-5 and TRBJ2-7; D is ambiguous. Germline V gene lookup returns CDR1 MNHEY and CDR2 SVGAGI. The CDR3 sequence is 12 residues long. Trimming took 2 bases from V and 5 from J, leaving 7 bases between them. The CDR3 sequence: CASSYAAHEQYF. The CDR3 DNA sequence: TGTGCCAGCAGTTACGCGGCCCACGAGCAGTACTTC.

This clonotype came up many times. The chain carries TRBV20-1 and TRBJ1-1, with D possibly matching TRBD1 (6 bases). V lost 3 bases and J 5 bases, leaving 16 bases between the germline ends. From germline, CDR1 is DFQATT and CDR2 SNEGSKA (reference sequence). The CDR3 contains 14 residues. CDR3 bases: TGCAGTGCTAGGGAGGGGGTCAGAGGGACTGAAGCTTTCTTT. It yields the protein CSAREGVRGTEAFF.

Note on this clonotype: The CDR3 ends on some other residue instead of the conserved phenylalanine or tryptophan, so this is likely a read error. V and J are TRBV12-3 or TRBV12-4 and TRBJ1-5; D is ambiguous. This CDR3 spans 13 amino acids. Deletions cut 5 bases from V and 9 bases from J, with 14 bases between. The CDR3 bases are TGTGCCAGCAGTCCGCGGACGGCTATGCCCCAGCATCTT. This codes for CASSPRTAMPQHL.

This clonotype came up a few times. CDR3 loop: CASSVFDYNEQFF. DNA of the CDR3: TGTGCCAGCAGCGTATTCGACTACAATGAGCAGTTCTTC. The rearrangement links TRBV9 to TRBJ2-1; D gene ambiguous. This CDR3 is 13 amino acids long. V lost 1 base and J lost 3, with 5 bases in between. The germline V gene encodes CDR1 SGDLS and CDR2 YYNGEE.

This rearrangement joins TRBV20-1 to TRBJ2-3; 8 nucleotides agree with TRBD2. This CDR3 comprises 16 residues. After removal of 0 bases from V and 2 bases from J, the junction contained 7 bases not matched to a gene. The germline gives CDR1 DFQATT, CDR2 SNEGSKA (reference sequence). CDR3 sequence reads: CSARDHREGITDTQYF. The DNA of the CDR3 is TGCAGTGCTAGAGATCACCGGGAGGGCATCACAGATACGCAGTATTTT.

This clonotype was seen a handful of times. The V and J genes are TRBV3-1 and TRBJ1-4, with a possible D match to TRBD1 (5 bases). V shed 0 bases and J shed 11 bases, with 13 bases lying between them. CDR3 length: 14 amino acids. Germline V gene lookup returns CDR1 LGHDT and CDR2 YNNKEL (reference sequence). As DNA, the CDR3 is TGTGCCAGCAGCCAAGATCGTTCGGGGGAGAAACTGTTTTTT. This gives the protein CASSQDRSGEKLFF.

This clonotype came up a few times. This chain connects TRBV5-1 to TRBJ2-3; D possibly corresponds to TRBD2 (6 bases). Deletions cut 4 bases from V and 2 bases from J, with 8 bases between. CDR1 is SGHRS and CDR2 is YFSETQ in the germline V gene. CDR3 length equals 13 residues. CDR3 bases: TGCGCCAGCAGCCGGGACTTCACAGATACGCAGTATTTT. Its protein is CASSRDFTDTQYF.

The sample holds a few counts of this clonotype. CDR3 in amino acids: CASSVDGAFGQPQHF. The CDR3 bases are TGTGCCAGCAGCGTAGATGGGGCATTTGGGCAGCCCCAGCATTTT. The rearrangement joins TRBV9 to TRBJ1-5; weak D call: TRBD1 (5 bases). CDR1 is SGDLS, CDR2 YYNGEE, per germline. Trimming left V 0 bases short and J 7 bases short, with 14 bases between. CDR3 size: 15 residues.

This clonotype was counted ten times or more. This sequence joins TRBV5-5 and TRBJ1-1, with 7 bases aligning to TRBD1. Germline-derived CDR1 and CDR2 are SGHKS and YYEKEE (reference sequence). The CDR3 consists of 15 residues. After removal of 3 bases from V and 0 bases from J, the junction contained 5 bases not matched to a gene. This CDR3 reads CASSSRDSMNTEAFF. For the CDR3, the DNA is TGTGCCAGCAGCTCGCGGGACAGCATGAACACTGAAGCTTTCTTT.

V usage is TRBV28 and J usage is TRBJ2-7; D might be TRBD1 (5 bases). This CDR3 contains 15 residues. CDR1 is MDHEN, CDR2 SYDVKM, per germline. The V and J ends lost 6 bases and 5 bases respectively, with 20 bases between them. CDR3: CASSLLLGPSNEQYF. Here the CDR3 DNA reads TGTGCCAGCAGCCTCTTGCTGGGGCCTTCCAACGAGCAGTACTTC.

The CDR3 is CSAPRGHTEAFF. The CDR3 coding sequence is TGCAGTGCACCTAGGGGGCACACTGAAGCTTTCTTT. The chain uses TRBV20-1 and TRBJ1-1, with TRBD1 matching over 7 bases. The CDR3 has 12 residues. Germline CDR1 reads DFQATT; CDR2 reads SNEGSKA (reference sequence). The J segment lost 3 bases and the V segment lost 6 bases, leaving 4 bases of the junction unmatched.

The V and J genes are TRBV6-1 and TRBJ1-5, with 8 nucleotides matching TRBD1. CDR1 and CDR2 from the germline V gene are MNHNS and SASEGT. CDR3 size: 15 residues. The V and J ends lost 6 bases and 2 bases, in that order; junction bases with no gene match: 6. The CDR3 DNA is TGTGCCAGCAGACCGAAACAGGGGGGCAATCAGCCCCAGCATTTT. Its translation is CASRPKQGGNQPQHF.